A single TCR beta chain is shown here with its context. Its antigen is as yet unknown. Data came from immunoSEQ multiplex PCR; TCRdb stores just in-frame clones and leaves some out. The table includes 100,000 or so clones, 70% to 90% detected once. The germline CDR1 and CDR2 sequences are KGHSH and LQKENI. The CDR3 sequence is 13 residues long. With V trimmed by 1 base and J by 8 bases, 4 bases remained unmatched. These data are taken from a study of T cell responses to AZD1222 COVID-19 vaccine. Overall study results and limits: Rises in breadth and depth of Spike-specific TCRs came after two AZD1222 doses. A mostly white British donor set with more females was recruited, and clonal diversity was possibly underestimated. Seropositivity was recorded at baseline in only a handful of AZD1222 recipients.

This sequence was found in an adult in good health. This specimen consisted of peripheral blood, obtained on day 0 of MenACWY control vaccination. The chain carries TRBV18 and TRBJ1-2; 7 bases agree with TRBD1. The CDR3 DNA reads as TGTGCCAGCTCACCACAGGGGGCAAGCGGCTACACCTTC. It is translated as CASSPQGASGYTF. The whole variable domain, filled in from reference TRBV18 and TRBJ1-2, reads NAGVMQNPRHLVRRRGQEARLRCSPMKGHSHVYWYRQLPEEGLKFMVYLQKENIIDESGMPKERFSAEFPKEGPSILRIQQVVRGDSAAYFCASSPQGASGYTFGSGTRLTVV.